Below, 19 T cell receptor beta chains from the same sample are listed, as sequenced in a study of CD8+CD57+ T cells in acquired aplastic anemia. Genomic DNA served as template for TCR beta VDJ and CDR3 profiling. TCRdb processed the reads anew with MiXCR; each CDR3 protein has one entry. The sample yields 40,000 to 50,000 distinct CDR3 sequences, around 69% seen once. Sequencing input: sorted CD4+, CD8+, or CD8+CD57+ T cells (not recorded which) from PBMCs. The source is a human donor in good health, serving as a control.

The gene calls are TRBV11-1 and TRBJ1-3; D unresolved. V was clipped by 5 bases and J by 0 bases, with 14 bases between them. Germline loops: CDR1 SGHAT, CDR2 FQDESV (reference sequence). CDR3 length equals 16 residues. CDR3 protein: CASSTYPGISGNTIYF. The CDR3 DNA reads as TGTGCCAGCAGCACATATCCCGGGATCTCTGGAAACACCATATATTTT.

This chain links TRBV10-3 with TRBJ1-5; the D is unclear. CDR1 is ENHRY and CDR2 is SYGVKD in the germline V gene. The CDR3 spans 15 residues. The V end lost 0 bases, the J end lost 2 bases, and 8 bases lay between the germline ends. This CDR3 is CAISESAVGNQPQHF. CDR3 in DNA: TGTGCCATCAGTGAGTCGGCGGTGGGCAATCAGCCCCAGCATTTT.

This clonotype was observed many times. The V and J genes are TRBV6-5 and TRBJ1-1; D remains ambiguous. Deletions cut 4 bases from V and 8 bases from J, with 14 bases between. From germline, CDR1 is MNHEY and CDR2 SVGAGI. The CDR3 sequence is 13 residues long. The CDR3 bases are TGTGCCAGCAGTTTAACAGAGACCAACGAAGCTTTCTTT. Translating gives CASSLTETNEAFF.

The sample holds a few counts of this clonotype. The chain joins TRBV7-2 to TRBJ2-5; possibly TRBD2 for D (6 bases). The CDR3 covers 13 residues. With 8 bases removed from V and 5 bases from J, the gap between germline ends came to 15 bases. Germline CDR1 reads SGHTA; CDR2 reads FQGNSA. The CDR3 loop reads CASGHGGYETQYF. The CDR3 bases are TGTGCCAGCGGACACGGGGGTTACGAGACCCAGTACTTC.

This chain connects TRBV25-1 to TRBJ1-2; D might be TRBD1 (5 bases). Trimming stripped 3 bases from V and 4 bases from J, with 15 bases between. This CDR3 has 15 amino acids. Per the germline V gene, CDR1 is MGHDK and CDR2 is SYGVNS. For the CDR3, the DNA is TGTGCCAGCAGTGAGGACATACTTGGGGGCTATGGCTACACCTTC. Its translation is CASSEDILGGYGYTF.

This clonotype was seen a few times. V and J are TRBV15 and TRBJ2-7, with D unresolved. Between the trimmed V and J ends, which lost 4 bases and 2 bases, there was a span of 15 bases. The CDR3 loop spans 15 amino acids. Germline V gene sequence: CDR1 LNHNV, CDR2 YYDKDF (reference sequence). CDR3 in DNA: TGTGCCACCAGCAAAGATAGGACGGCTACCTACGAGCAGTACTTC. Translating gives CATSKDRTATYEQYF.

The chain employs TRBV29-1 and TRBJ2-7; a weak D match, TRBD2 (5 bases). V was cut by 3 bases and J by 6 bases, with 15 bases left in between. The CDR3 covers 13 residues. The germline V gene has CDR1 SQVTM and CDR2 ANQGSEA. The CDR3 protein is CSVDSRKSGEQYF. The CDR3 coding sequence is TGCAGCGTTGACTCAAGGAAAAGCGGCGAGCAGTACTTC.

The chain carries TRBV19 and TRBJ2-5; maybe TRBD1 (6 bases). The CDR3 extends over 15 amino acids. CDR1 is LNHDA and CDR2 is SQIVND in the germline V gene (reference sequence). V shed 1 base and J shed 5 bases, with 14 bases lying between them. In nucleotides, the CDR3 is TGTGCCAGTAGTATAGCCCAGGGGCCTCCGGAGACCCAGTACTTC. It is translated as CASSIAQGPPETQYF.

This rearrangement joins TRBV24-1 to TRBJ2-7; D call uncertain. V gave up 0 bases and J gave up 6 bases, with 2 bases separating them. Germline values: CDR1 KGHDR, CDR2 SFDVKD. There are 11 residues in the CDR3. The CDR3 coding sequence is TGTGCCACCAGTGATTTGGGCGAGCAGTACTTC. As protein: CATSDLGEQYF.

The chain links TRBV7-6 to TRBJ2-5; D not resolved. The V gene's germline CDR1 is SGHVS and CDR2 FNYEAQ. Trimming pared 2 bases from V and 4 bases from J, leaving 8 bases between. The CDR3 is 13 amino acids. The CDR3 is CASSLNRAETQYF. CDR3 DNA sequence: TGTGCCAGCAGCTTAAATAGGGCAGAGACCCAGTACTTC.

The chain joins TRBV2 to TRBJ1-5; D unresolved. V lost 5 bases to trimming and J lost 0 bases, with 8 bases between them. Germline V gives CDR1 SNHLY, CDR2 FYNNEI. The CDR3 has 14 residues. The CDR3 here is CASSYRGSNQPQHF. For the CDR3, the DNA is TGTGCCAGCAGTTATCGGGGTAGCAATCAGCCCCAGCATTTT.

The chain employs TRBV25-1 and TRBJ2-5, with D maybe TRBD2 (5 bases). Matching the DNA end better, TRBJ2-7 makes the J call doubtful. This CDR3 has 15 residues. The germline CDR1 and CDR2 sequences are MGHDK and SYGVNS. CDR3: CASREKDGLVYEQYF. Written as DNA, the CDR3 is TGTGCCAGCAGGGAAAAGGACGGACTTGTGTACGAGCAGTACTTC.

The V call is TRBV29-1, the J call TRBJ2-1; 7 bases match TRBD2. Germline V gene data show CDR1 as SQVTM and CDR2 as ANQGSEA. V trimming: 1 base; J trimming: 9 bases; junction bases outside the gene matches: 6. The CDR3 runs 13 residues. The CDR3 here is CSVEALGLVEQFF. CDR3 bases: TGCAGCGTTGAAGCTCTCGGACTAGTTGAGCAGTTCTTC.

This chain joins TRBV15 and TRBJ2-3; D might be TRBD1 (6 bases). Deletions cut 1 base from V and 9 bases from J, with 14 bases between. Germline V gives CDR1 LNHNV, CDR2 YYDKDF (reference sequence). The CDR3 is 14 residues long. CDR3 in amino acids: CATSRAKGGWTQYF. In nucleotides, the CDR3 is TGTGCCACCAGCAGAGCAAAAGGGGGTTGGACGCAGTATTTT.

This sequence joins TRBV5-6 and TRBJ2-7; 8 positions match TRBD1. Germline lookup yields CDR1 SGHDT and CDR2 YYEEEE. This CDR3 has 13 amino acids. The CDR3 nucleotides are TGTGCCAGCAGCTTGGGGTCAGGGGGCGATTCCGACGTC. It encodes CASSLGSGGDSDV.

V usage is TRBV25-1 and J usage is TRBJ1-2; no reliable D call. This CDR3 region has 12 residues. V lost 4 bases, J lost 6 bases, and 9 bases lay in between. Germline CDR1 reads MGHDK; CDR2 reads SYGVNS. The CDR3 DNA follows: TGTGCCAGCAGTGTAGGGTTCCATGGCTACACCTTC. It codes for CASSVGFHGYTF.

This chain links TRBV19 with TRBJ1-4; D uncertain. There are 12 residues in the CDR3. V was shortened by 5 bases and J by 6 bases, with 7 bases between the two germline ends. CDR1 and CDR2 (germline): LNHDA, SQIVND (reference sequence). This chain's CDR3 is CASSWADEKLFF. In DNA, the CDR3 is TGTGCCAGTAGTTGGGCGGATGAAAAACTGTTTTTT. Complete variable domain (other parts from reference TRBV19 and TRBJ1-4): DGGITQSPKYLFRKEGQNVTLSCEQNLNHDAMYWYRQDPGQGLRLIYYSQIVNDFQKGDIAEGYSVSREKKESFPLTVTSAQKNPTAFYLCASSWADEKLFFGSGTQLSVL.

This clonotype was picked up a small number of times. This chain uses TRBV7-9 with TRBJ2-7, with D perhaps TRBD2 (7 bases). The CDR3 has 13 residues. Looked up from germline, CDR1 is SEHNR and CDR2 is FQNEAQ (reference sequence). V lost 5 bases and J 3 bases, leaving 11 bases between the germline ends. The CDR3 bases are TGTGCCAGCAGCGGGGGGGGCTACTACGAGCAGTACTTC. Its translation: CASSGGGYYEQYF.

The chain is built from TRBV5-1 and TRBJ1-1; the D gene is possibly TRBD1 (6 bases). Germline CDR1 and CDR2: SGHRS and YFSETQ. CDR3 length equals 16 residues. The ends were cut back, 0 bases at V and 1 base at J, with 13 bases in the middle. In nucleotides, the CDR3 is TGCGCCAGCAGCTTGGCACAGGGCCGGGGGAACACTGAAGCTTTCTTT. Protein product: CASSLAQGRGNTEAFF. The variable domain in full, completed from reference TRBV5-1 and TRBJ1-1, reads KAGVTQTPRYLIKTRGQQVTLSCSPISGHRSVSWYQQTPGQGLQFLFEYFSETQRNKGNFPGRFSGRQFSNSRSEMNVSTLELGDSALYLCASSLAQGRGNTEAFFGQGTRLTVV.